Given below is one T cell receptor (beta chain) in context. This CDR3 is 14 amino acids long. Germline loops: CDR1 GTSNPN, CDR2 SVGIG (reference sequence). The V gene lost 0 bases and the J gene lost 4 bases, with 11 bases spanning the gap. This entry is derived from a study of blood T cell repertoires in COVID-19. Looking at the study overall: The origin of the acute and convalescent COVID-19 samples was the United States, Italy and Spain. From T cells, B-cell-depleted T cells, or PBMCs came the material, which was cDNA or gDNA.

Original data processing: Reference gene primer amplification in the assay estimated nucleated cell counts. TCRdb keeps only in-frame clones here, not all; method: immunoSEQ multiplex PCR. D and trimming were read from the DNA, whereas the V and J calls and clone size are those reported in that table. The table lists more than 130,000 clones, approximately 87% of them singletons. The sample was peripheral blood. The chain couples TRBV30 to TRBJ2-3, with a possible D match to TRBD1 (6 bases). The receptor was isolated from a woman in her 40s with acute or convalescent COVID-19. The CDR3 is CAWSVTGWADTQYF. DNA of the CDR3: TGTGCCTGGAGTGTAACAGGGTGGGCAGATACGCAGTATTTT.